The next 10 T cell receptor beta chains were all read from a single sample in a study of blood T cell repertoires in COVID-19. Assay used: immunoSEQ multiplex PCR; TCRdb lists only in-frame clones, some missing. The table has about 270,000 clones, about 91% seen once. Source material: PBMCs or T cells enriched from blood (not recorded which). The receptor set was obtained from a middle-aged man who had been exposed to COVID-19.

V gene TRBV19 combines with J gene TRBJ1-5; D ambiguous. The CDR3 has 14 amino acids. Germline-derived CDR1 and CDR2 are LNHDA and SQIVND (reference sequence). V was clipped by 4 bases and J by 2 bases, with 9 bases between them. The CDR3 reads CASSTNRGNQPQHF. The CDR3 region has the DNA TGTGCCAGTAGTACGAACCGCGGCAATCAGCCCCAGCATTTT.

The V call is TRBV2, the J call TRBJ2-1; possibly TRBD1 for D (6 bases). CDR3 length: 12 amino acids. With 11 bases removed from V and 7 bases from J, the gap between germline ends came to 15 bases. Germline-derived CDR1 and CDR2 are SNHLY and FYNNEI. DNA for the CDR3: TGTGCCGTACCACAGGGTATGAATGAGCAGTTCTTC. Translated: CAVPQGMNEQFF.

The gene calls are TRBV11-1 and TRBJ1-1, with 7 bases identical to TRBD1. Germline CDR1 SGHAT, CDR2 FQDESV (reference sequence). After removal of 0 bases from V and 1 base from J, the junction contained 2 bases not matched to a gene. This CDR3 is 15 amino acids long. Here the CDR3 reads CASSLATGANTEAFF. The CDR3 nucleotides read TGTGCCAGCAGCTTAGCAACAGGGGCGAACACTGAAGCTTTCTTT. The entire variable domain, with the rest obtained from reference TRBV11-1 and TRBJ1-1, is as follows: EAEVAQSPRYKITEKSQAVAFWCDPISGHATLYWYRQILGQGPELLVQFQDESVVDDSQLPKDRFSAERLKGVDSTLKIQPAELGDSAMYLCASSLATGANTEAFFGQGTRLTVV.

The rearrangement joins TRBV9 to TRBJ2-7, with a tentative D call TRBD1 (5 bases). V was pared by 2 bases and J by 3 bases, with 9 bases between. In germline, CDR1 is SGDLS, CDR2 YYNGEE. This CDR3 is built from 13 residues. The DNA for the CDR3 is TGTGCCAGCAGCGTGGGGCACTTCTACGAGCAGTACTTC. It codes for CASSVGHFYEQYF.

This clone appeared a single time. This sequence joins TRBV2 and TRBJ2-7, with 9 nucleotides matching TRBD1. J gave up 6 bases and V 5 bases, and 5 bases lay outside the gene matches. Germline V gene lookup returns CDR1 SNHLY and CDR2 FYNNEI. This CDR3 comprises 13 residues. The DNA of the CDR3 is TGTGCCAGCAGTAGGGACAGGGCCGGCGAGCAGTACTTC. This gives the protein CASSRDRAGEQYF.

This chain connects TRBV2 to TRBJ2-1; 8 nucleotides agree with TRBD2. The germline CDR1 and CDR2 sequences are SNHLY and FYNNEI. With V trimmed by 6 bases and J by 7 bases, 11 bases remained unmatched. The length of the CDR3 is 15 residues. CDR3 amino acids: CASSPQGTSENEQFF. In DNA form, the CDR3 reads TGTGCCAGCAGCCCGCAGGGGACTAGTGAGAATGAGCAGTTCTTC.

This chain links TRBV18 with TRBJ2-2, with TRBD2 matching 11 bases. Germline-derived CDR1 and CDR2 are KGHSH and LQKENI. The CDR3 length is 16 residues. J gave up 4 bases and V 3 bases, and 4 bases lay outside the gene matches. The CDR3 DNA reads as TGTGCCAGCTCACCGGGACTAGCGGCGGGCACCGGGGAGCTGTTTTTT. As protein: CASSPGLAAGTGELFF.

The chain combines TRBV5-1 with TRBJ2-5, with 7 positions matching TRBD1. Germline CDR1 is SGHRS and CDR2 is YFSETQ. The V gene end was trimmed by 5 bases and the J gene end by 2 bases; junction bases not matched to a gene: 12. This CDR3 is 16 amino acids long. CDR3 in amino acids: CASSRPDRALQETQYF. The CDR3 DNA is TGCGCCAGCAGTCGACCCGACAGGGCCCTACAAGAGACCCAGTACTTC.

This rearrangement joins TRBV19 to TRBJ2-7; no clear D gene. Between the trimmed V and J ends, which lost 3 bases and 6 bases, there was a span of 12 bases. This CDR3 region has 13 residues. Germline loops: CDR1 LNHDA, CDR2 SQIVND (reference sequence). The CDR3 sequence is CASSIRQVGEQYF. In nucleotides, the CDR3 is TGTGCCAGTAGTATTCGCCAGGTTGGCGAGCAGTACTTC.

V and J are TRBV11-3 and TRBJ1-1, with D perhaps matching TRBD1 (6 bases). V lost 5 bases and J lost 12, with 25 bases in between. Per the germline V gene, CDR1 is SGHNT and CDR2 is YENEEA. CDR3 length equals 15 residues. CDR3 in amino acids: CASSPPSGEQGFPFF. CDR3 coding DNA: TGTGCCAGCAGCCCACCGTCGGGTGAACAGGGTTTTCCTTTCTTT.